This passage covers 27 T cell receptor beta chains from one sample sequenced in a study of cytomegalovirus exposure and HLA in healthy donors. The PCR was carried out with 60 Vbeta primers and 13 Jbeta primers. Some clones are missing from TCRdb's copy, which holds only in-frame ones; the method was immunoSEQ multiplex PCR. The sample has over 250,000 clones; more than 80% are singletons. The sample taken for sequencing was PBMCs. Receptor source: a man aged 40-55 years in good health and CMV-seropositive.

The chain uses TRBV29-1 and TRBJ2-5; 10 nucleotides match TRBD1. The DNA end favors TRBJ2-7, so the J call may be wrong. The CDR3 is 12 residues long. CDR1 and CDR2 (germline): SQVTM, ANQGSEA. CDR3 nucleotides: TGCAGCGTTGTGGACAGGGGGTACGAGCAGTACTTC. This translates into CSVVDRGYEQYF.

The chain combines TRBV6-1 with TRBJ2-7, with TRBD1 matching 12 bases. CDR3 length: 14 residues. CDR1 and CDR2 from the germline V gene are MNHNS and SASEGT. V lost 4 bases and J lost 6; bases outside the gene matches: 4. The CDR3 bases are TGTGCCAGCAGTGTCGGGACAGGGGGCTCCGAGCAGTACTTC. The encoded protein is CASSVGTGGSEQYF.

This clone was seen once. The genes are TRBV28 and TRBJ1-2; 10 bases are a match to TRBD1. The germline gives CDR1 MDHEN, CDR2 SYDVKM. V lost 5 bases and J lost 0; bases outside the gene matches: 9. The CDR3 runs to 17 residues. The CDR3 sequence is CASSPWTGGDPNYGYTF. In nucleotides, the CDR3 is TGTGCCAGCAGTCCTTGGACAGGGGGAGACCCTAACTATGGCTACACCTTC.

V is TRBV18 and J is TRBJ1-4; perhaps TRBD1 as D (6 bases). Deletions cut 3 bases from V and 2 bases from J, with 10 bases between. Germline V gene sequence: CDR1 KGHSH, CDR2 LQKENI. The length of the CDR3 is 15 residues. The CDR3 DNA follows: TGTGCCAGCTCACCTACAGGGTTTACTAATGAAAAACTGTTTTTT. This encodes CASSPTGFTNEKLFF.

The V call is TRBV7-9, the J call TRBJ2-7; 9 bases agree with TRBD1. This CDR3 is built from 15 residues. The V segment lost 2 bases and the J segment 4 bases; nucleotides outside the gene matches: 6. The V gene's germline CDR1 is SEHNR and CDR2 FQNEAQ (reference sequence). CDR3 loop: CASSLSGQGFYEQYF. The CDR3 nucleotides are TGTGCCAGCAGCTTATCGGGACAGGGATTTTACGAGCAGTACTTC.

The chain recombines TRBV7-9 with TRBJ2-1; a weak D match, TRBD2 (5 bases). The CDR3 contains 14 residues. Germline loops: CDR1 SEHNR, CDR2 FQNEAQ (reference sequence). The germline V and J ends were trimmed by 1 base and 4 bases, with 8 bases remaining between them. Written as DNA, the CDR3 is TGTGCCAGCAGCTTAGGGACTCCGTACAATGAGCAGTTCTTC. Protein sequence: CASSLGTPYNEQFF.

The chain joins TRBV28 to TRBJ2-2; TRBD2 matches at 14 bases. This CDR3 contains 15 residues. The germline gives CDR1 MDHEN, CDR2 SYDVKM. Germline trimming cut 6 bases from V and 6 bases from J; bases unmatched to any gene: 3. The CDR3 protein is CASSLGLAGAGELFF. Here the CDR3 DNA reads TGTGCCAGCAGCCTGGGACTAGCGGGAGCCGGGGAGCTGTTTTTT.

As for this clone: One end of the junction does not line up with germline, which may come from a read error. This chain uses TRBV7-7 with TRBJ2-1, with TRBD2 as a possible D gene (5 bases). Germline values: CDR1 SSHAT, CDR2 FNYEAQ (reference sequence). The CDR3 extends over 13 amino acids. CDR3 protein: CASSLVRGQEQFF. The CDR3 nucleotides read TGTGCTAGCAGCTTAGTGCGCGGGCAGGAGCAGTTCTTC.

The chain has TRBV7-9 and TRBJ1-2, with D perhaps matching TRBD1 (6 bases). CDR1 is SEHNR and CDR2 is FQNEAQ in the germline V gene (reference sequence). The CDR3 totals 16 residues. The V end lost 2 bases, the J end lost 2 bases, and 15 bases lay between the germline ends. The CDR3 region is CASSLRGGGPNYGYTF. In nucleotides, the CDR3 is TGTGCCAGCAGCTTACGCGGCGGGGGCCCCAACTATGGCTACACCTTC.

The chain is built from TRBV2 and TRBJ1-2, with 10 positions matching TRBD1. Unmatched junction bases numbered 7, after V lost 4 bases and J lost 8 bases. Germline CDR1 reads SNHLY; CDR2 reads FYNNEI. The CDR3 runs 14 residues. The CDR3 sequence: CASSAGTGVGGYTF. In nucleotides, the CDR3 is TGTGCCAGCAGTGCCGGGACAGGGGTTGGGGGCTACACCTTC.

V and J are TRBV7-9 and TRBJ2-7, with D possibly matching TRBD2 (6 bases). The V end was cut by 5 bases, the J end by 1 base, with 12 bases between. CDR3 length equals 14 residues. Germline assignment: CDR1 SEHNR and CDR2 FQNEAQ (reference sequence). DNA for the CDR3: TGTGCCAGCAGCCCGGGGGAGCGGTCCTACGAGCAGTACTTC. Translation gives CASSPGERSYEQYF.

The rearrangement joins TRBV28 to TRBJ2-3; TRBD1 agrees at 8 bases. The CDR3 totals 15 residues. Germline trimming cut 8 bases from V and 2 bases from J; bases unmatched to any gene: 9. Germline-derived CDR1 and CDR2 are MDHEN and SYDVKM. The CDR3 nucleotides are TGTGCCAGCGACTCAACGGGACAGGCCACAGATACGCAGTATTTT. Residues: CASDSTGQATDTQYF.

The CDR3 sequence is CASSLSSLNEQFF. The CDR3 coding sequence is TGTGCCAGCAGCTTAAGTAGCCTCAATGAGCAGTTCTTC. The rearrangement links TRBV7-3 to TRBJ2-1, with no clear D. This CDR3 contains 13 residues. Germline V lookup: CDR1 SGHTA, CDR2 FQGTGA. V lost 1 base, J lost 6 bases, and 7 bases lay in between.

The V call is TRBV27, the J call TRBJ1-2, with D uncertain. V dropped 10 bases and J dropped 1 base, with 13 bases sitting between them. From germline, CDR1 is MNHEY and CDR2 SMNVEV (reference sequence). The CDR3 has 13 residues. The CDR3 coding sequence is TGTGCCATCGCACCGGGGTATAACTATGGCTACACCTTC. It encodes CAIAPGYNYGYTF.

V is TRBV4-3 and J is TRBJ2-7, with D unclear. The CDR3 length is 16 residues. V was cut by 0 bases and J by 2 bases, with 14 bases left in between. Germline assignment: CDR1 LGHNA and CDR2 YSLEER. The CDR3 sequence is CASSQEWPPPTYEQYF. CDR3 DNA sequence: TGCGCCAGCAGCCAAGAGTGGCCACCCCCAACCTACGAGCAGTACTTC.

The genes are TRBV7-9 and TRBJ2-7; possibly TRBD2 for D (6 bases). V dropped 6 bases and J dropped 0 bases, with 15 bases sitting between them. There are 15 residues in the CDR3. Germline V gene sequence: CDR1 SEHNR, CDR2 FQNEAQ (reference sequence). Here the CDR3 reads CASRQLAESSYEQYF. The CDR3 nucleotides read TGTGCCAGCAGACAATTAGCGGAGAGCTCCTACGAGCAGTACTTC.

The gene calls are TRBV5-1 and TRBJ2-4; D unclear. V was trimmed by 4 bases and J by 5 bases, leaving 10 bases between them. The CDR3 sequence is 13 residues long. CDR1 is SGHRS, CDR2 YFSETQ, per germline. CDR3 in DNA: TGCGCCAGCAGCCCGATAGTTGAAAACATTCAGTACTTC. This codes for CASSPIVENIQYF.

This clone occurred once. The chain employs TRBV4-3 and TRBJ2-7, with TRBD2 identical over 15 bases. Per the germline V gene, CDR1 is LGHNA and CDR2 is YSLEER. After removal of 3 bases from V and 4 bases from J, the junction contained 1 base not matched to a gene. The CDR3 has 15 amino acids. CDR3 DNA sequence: TGCGCCAGCAGCCAGGGGACTAGCGGGAGGTACGAGCAGTACTTC. It yields the protein CASSQGTSGRYEQYF.

This sequence joins TRBV5-1 and TRBJ2-4; D perhaps matches TRBD1 (5 bases). Deletions cut 2 bases from V and 9 bases from J, with 18 bases between. The CDR3 is 15 residues long. Per the germline V gene, CDR1 is SGHRS and CDR2 is YFSETQ. The CDR3 DNA is TGCGCCAGCAGCTTATCCCAGGGAATAAAAGCCATTCAGTACTTC. Its translation: CASSLSQGIKAIQYF. Full variable domain (outside the CDR3, taken from reference TRBV5-1 and TRBJ2-4): KAGVTQTPRYLIKTRGQQVTLSCSPISGHRSVSWYQQTPGQGLQFLFEYFSETQRNKGNFPGRFSGRQFSNSRSEMNVSTLELGDSALYLCASSLSQGIKAIQYFGAGTRLSVL.

This clone was seen a few times. The identical CDR3 is also encoded by other nucleotide sequences in the sample. The chain joins TRBV7-6 to TRBJ1-1; 9 bases fit TRBD1. The trim removed 4 bases at V and 5 bases at J, leaving 5 bases unmatched. This CDR3 has 14 residues. Germline CDR1 reads SGHVS; CDR2 reads FNYEAQ. CDR3 coding DNA: TGTGCCAGCAGCTGGCCGGACAGGGGAACTGAAGCTTTCTTT. Translation gives CASSWPDRGTEAFF.

The rearrangement links TRBV5-1 to TRBJ2-3; TRBD2 is a possible D gene (5 bases). CDR3 length: 12 residues. CDR1 and CDR2 (germline): SGHRS, YFSETQ. Between the trimmed V and J ends, which lost 0 bases and 14 bases, there was a span of 13 bases. The CDR3 is CASSLEIGGRYF. The CDR3 bases are TGCGCCAGCAGCTTGGAGATAGGAGGACGGTATTTT. The complete variable domain, with remaining parts taken from reference TRBV5-1 and TRBJ2-3, reads KAGVTQTPRYLIKTRGQQVTLSCSPISGHRSVSWYQQTPGQGLQFLFEYFSETQRNKGNFPGRFSGRQFSNSRSEMNVSTLELGDSALYLCASSLEIGGRYFGPGTRLTVL.

A word on this clone: Other nucleotide sequences in the sample specify the same CDR3. CDR3 in DNA: TGTGCCAGTAGCCCTTACCCTGCGATCGGCAATCAGCCCCAGCATTTT. Its protein is CASSPYPAIGNQPQHF. The chain employs TRBV28 and TRBJ1-5, with D unclear. This CDR3 has 16 residues. V dropped 9 bases and J dropped 2 bases, with 20 bases sitting between them. Germline-derived CDR1 and CDR2 are MDHEN and SYDVKM.

The rearrangement uses TRBV27 and TRBJ1-1; weak D call: TRBD1 (5 bases). CDR3 size: 15 residues. V was pared by 1 base and J by 4 bases, with 13 bases between. The germline gives CDR1 MNHEY, CDR2 SMNVEV (reference sequence). The CDR3 here is CASSLFAGSGTEAFF. CDR3 DNA sequence: TGTGCCAGCAGTTTATTTGCAGGGTCGGGCACTGAAGCTTTCTTT.

The gene calls are TRBV28 and TRBJ2-1, with 8 bases lining up with TRBD2. The J segment lost 6 bases and the V segment lost 1 base, leaving 5 bases of the junction unmatched. Germline-derived CDR1 and CDR2 are MDHEN and SYDVKM. This CDR3 spans 15 amino acids. CDR3 sequence: CASSLLAGGLNEQFF. The CDR3 DNA sequence: TGTGCCAGCAGTTTATTGGCGGGAGGCCTCAATGAGCAGTTCTTC.

The J gene is TRBJ2-2, the V gene TRBV10-3, with TRBD2 identical over 10 bases. V lost 6 bases and J lost 7; bases outside the gene matches: 11. There are 16 residues in the CDR3. CDR1 and CDR2 from the germline V gene are ENHRY and SYGVKD. In DNA form, the CDR3 reads TGTGCCATCAGGGGAGCGGGAGGGCCCGGCGGCGGGGAGCTGTTTTTT. This encodes CAIRGAGGPGGGELFF.

The V and J genes are TRBV30 and TRBJ1-6; tentatively, D is TRBD1 (6 bases). Germline V CDR1 and CDR2: GTSNPN, SVGIG (reference sequence). This CDR3 spans 14 amino acids. V was pared by 3 bases and J by 7 bases, with 13 bases between. The chain's CDR3 is CAWSGGAENSPLHF. In nucleotides, the CDR3 is TGTGCCTGGAGCGGGGGGGCGGAAAATTCACCCCTCCACTTT.

The chain uses TRBV9 and TRBJ2-3; 7 nucleotides agree with TRBD1. Germline-derived CDR1 and CDR2 are SGDLS and YYNGEE. The CDR3 length is 15 residues. Trimming took 3 bases from V and 4 from J; bases not matched to a gene: 8. CDR3 amino acids: CASSARQGTSDTQYF. The CDR3 nucleotides read TGTGCCAGCAGCGCTAGACAGGGCACCTCAGATACGCAGTATTTT.